This is a list of T cell receptor beta chains from one sample in a study of OX40 agonist ivuxolimab in advanced cancers. Method: immunoSEQ multiplex PCR; TCRdb's copy keeps in-frame clones and lacks some. Of some 64,000 clones in the sample, 70% to 90% are singletons; the top ten hold under 0.4%. This specimen was CD4+ or CD8+ T cells sorted from blood, taken in a trial of the OX40 agonist ivuxolimab. These TCRs come from an adult with an advanced solid tumor such as melanoma, head and neck, liver or kidney cancer. Each CDR3 is given with its conserved first and last residue. Fields, in order: D gene, V gene, J gene, clone size, CDR3 DNA, CDR3 protein. The D gene is left open where the match is weak. Expanded clones are given a class, and other clones once, few, many or no size at all.

D: .
V: TRBV19
J: TRBJ1-2
size: .
DNA: TGTGCCAGTCAGGACAGAACTAACTATGGCTACACCTTC
CDR3: CASQDRTNYGYTF

D: .
V: TRBV7-2
J: TRBJ2-7
size: .
DNA: TGTGCCAGCAGCTTAGCTATGAGCTCCTACGAGCAGTACTTC
CDR3: CASSLAMSSYEQYF

D: .
V: TRBV30
J: TRBJ2-7
size: few
DNA: TGTGCCTGGAGTGTAGGGTCTGCAGGCGAGCAGTACTTC
CDR3: CAWSVGSAGEQYF

D: .
V: TRBV27
J: TRBJ2-3
size: .
DNA: .
CDR3: CASSFGAGTDTQYF

D: .
V: TRBV10-1
J: TRBJ1-3
size: .
DNA: TGCGCCAGCGGCGGATGGGGCGCTGGAAACACCATATATTTT
CDR3: CASGGWGAGNTIYF

D: .
V: TRBV10-2
J: TRBJ1-6
size: .
DNA: TGCGCCAGCAGTCCCTCGGGAGATACGAGATCACCCCTCCACTTT
CDR3: CASSPSGDTRSPLHF

D: .
V: TRBV18
J: TRBJ2-5
size: .
DNA: TGTGCCAGCTCACCACCGATAGGGGCGCGGGAGACCCAGTACTTC
CDR3: CASSPPIGARETQYF

D: TRBD2
V: TRBV9
J: TRBJ2-5
size: .
DNA: TGTGCCAGCAGCCCTCTAGCGGGGGGCTCTGAGACCCAGTACTTC
CDR3: CASSPLAGGSETQYF

D: .
V: TRBV2
J: TRBJ1-1
size: .
DNA: TGTGCCAGCACCCTGGGCTGGGGCACTGAAGCTTTCTTT
CDR3: CASTLGWGTEAFF

D: TRBD1
V: TRBV19
J: TRBJ2-7
size: .
DNA: TGTGCCAGTAGTATTTCATCGTTGGGACAGGGGGACTACGAGCAGTACTTC
CDR3: CASSISSLGQGDYEQYF

D: TRBD1
V: TRBV10-3
J: TRBJ1-6
size: .
DNA: TGTGCCATCAGTGCCGGACAGGGGGGTTCACCCCTCCACTTT
CDR3: CAISAGQGGSPLHF

D: .
V: TRBV14
J: TRBJ1-2
size: few
DNA: TGTGCCAGCAGCCTCCCCGGGGCCAGAAACTATGGCTACACCTTC
CDR3: CASSLPGARNYGYTF

D: TRBD1
V: TRBV5-1
J: TRBJ1-3
size: .
DNA: TGCGCCAGCAGACAGGGGAACACCATATATTTT
CDR3: CASRQGNTIYF

D: TRBD2
V: TRBV10-3
J: TRBJ2-7
size: .
DNA: TGTGCCATCAGTGAGCTAGCGGGGGGATACGAGCAGTACTTC
CDR3: CAISELAGGYEQYF

D: .
V: TRBV7-9
J: TRBJ1-1
size: .
DNA: TGTGCCAGCAGCCCACAGGTTCAGAACACTGAAGCTTTCTTT
CDR3: CASSPQVQNTEAFF

D: .
V: TRBV9
J: TRBJ2-7
size: .
DNA: TGTGCCAGCAGCTTGGGTGGGGGGACCTACGAGCAGTACTTC
CDR3: CASSLGGGTYEQYF

D: .
V: TRBV19
J: TRBJ1-4
size: .
DNA: TGTGCCACCAATGGGCAGGACATTGGGGAAAAACTGTTTTTT
CDR3: CATNGQDIGEKLFF

D: .
V: TRBV19
J: TRBJ2-3
size: .
DNA: TGTGCCAGCTCCTCAGGACAGCGGCCTAATACGCAGTATTTT
CDR3: CASSSGQRPNTQYF

D: TRBD1
V: TRBV28
J: TRBJ1-2
size: .
DNA: TGTGCCAGCAACGGACAGGGGTGGGGCGGCTACACCTTC
CDR3: CASNGQGWGGYTF

D: .
V: TRBV10-3
J: TRBJ1-1
size: .
DNA: TGTGCCATCAGTGGGGGGGGCTCGGACACTGAAGCTTTCTTT
CDR3: CAISGGGSDTEAFF

D: .
V: TRBV6-5
J: TRBJ2-1
size: .
DNA: TGTGCCAGCAGGGAACCAGGGAGTGAGCAGTTCTTC
CDR3: CASREPGSEQFF

D: TRBD2
V: TRBV6-6
J: TRBJ2-1
size: .
DNA: TGTGCCAGCAGTCCCCTAGCGGGGGCTTCCAATGAGCAGTTCTTC
CDR3: CASSPLAGASNEQFF

D: .
V: TRBV14
J: TRBJ1-2
size: once
DNA: TGTGCCAGCAGCCAAGATGTGATCGGGGGTGGCTACACCTTC
CDR3: CASSQDVIGGGYTF